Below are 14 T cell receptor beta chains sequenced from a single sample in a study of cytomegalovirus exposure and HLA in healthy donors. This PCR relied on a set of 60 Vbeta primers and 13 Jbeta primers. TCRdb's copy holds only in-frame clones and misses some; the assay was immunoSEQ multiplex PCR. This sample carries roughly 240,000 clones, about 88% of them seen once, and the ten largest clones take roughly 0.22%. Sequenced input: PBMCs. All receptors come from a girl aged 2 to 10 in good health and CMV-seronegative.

CDR3 nucleotides: TGCGCCAGCAGCTCCTACAACAGGGGGGGTGGAGCTGAAGCTTTCTTT. Translated, it gives CASSSYNRGGGAEAFF. J is TRBJ1-1 and V is TRBV5-1; TRBD1 matches 8 bases. The germline CDR1 and CDR2 sequences are SGHRS and YFSETQ. This CDR3 has 16 residues. Trimming cost V 3 bases and J 6 bases; bases outside gene matches: 13.

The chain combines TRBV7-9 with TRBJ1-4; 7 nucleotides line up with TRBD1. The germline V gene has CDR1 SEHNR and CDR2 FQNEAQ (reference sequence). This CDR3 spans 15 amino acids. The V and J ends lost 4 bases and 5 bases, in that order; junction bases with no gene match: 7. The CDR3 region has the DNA TGTGCCAGCAGCTCTACGGGACAGCTCAATGAAAAACTGTTTTTT. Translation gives CASSSTGQLNEKLFF.

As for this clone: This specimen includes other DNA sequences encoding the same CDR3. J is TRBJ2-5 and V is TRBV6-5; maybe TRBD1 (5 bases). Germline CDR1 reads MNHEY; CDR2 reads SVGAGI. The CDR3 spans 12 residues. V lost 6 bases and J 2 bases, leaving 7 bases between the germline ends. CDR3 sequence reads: CASSDRQETQYF. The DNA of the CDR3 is TGTGCCAGCAGCGACAGACAAGAGACCCAGTACTTC.

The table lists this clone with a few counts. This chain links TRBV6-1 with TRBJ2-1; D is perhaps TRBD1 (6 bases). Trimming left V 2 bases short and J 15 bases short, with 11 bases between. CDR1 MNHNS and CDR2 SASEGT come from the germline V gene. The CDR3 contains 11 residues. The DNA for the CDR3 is TGTGCCAGCAGTGAACCGACAGGCCGGTTCTTC. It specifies CASSEPTGRFF.

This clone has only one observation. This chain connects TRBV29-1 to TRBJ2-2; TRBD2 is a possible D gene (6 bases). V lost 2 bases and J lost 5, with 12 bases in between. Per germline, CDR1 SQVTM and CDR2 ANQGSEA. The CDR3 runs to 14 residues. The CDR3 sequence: CSVETLSGTGELFF. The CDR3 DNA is TGCAGCGTTGAAACCCTAAGCGGGACCGGGGAGCTGTTTTTT.

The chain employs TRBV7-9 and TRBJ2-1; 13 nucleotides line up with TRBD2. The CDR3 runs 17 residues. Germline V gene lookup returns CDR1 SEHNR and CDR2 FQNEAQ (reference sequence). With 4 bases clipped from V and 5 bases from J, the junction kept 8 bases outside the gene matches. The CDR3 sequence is CASSSTRGTSGNNEQFF. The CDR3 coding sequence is TGTGCCAGCAGCTCCACTCGAGGGACTAGCGGGAACAATGAGCAGTTCTTC.

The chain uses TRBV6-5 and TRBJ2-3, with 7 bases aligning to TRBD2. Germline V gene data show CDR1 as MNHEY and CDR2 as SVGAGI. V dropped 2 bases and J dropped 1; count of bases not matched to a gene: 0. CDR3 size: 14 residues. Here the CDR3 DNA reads TGTGCCAGCAGTTACGGGAGGGGCACAGATACGCAGTATTTT. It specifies CASSYGRGTDTQYF.

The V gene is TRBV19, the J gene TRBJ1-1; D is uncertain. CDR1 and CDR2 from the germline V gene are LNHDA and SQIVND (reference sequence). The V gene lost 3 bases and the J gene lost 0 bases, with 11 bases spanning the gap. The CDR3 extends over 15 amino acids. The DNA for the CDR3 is TGTGCCAGTAGTATGCGGATTCGAATGAACACTGAAGCTTTCTTT. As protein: CASSMRIRMNTEAFF. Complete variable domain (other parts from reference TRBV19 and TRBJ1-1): DGGITQSPKYLFRKEGQNVTLSCEQNLNHDAMYWYRQDPGQGLRLIYYSQIVNDFQKGDIAEGYSVSREKKESFPLTVTSAQKNPTAFYLCASSMRIRMNTEAFFGQGTRLTVV.

The CDR3 coding sequence is TGTGCCAGCAGCCCACCTCAATCGACAGGGGGCGACTATGGCTACACCTTC. Protein product: CASSPPQSTGGDYGYTF. The V gene is TRBV11-3, the J gene TRBJ1-2; TRBD1 matches 10 bases. CDR1 and CDR2 (germline): SGHNT, YENEEA. V lost 5 bases to trimming and J lost 3 bases; unmatched junction nucleotides: 12. There are 17 residues in the CDR3.

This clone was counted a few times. Written as DNA, the CDR3 is TGCGCCAGCAACCTAGCGGGGGCGCACACCGGGGAGCTGTTTTTT. Amino acid sequence: CASNLAGAHTGELFF. This rearrangement joins TRBV5-1 to TRBJ2-2, with TRBD2 matching 10 bases. Germline CDR1 is SGHRS and CDR2 is YFSETQ. The CDR3 runs to 15 residues. The V segment lost 6 bases and the J segment 3 bases; nucleotides outside the gene matches: 5.

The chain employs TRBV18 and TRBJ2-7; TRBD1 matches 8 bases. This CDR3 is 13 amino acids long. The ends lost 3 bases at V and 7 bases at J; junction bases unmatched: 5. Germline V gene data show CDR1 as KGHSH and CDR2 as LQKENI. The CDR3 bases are TGTGCCAGCTCACCGGGGACAGGCCGAGAGCAGTACTTC. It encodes CASSPGTGREQYF.

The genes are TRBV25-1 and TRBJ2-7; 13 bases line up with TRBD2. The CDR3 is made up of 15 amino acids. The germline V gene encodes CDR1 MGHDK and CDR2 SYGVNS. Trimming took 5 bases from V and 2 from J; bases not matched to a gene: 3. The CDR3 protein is CASSPGTSGTYEQYF. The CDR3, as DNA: TGTGCCAGCAGTCCCGGGACTAGCGGGACCTACGAGCAGTACTTC.

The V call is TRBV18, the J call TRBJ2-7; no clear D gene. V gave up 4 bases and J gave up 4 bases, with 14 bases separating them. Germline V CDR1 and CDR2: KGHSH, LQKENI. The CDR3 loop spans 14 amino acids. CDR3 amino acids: CASSLGDSLYEQYF. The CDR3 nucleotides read TGTGCCAGCTCACTGGGTGATAGCCTATACGAGCAGTACTTC.

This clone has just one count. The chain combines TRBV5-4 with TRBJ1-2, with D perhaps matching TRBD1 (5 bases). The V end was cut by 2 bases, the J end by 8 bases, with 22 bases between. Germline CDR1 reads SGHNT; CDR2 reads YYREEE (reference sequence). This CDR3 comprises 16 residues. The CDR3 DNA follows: TGTGCCAGCAGCTTCTTCGATCTGGGATCAGGGAAAGGCTACACCTTC. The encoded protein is CASSFFDLGSGKGYTF.